This T cell receptor beta chain was found in a study of blood T cell repertoires in COVID-19. This CDR3 is 16 amino acids long. Data came from immunoSEQ multiplex PCR; TCRdb stores just in-frame clones and leaves some out. The sample contains some 280,000 clones, roughly 89% of which appear only once. This clone appeared once. The TCR originated in a woman aged 40 to 50 who had recovered from COVID-19. The chain employs TRBV21-1 and TRBJ2-5; no DNA check was done on the table's D call, TRBD2. TRBV21-1 is reported as a pseudogene. Sequencing input: peripheral blood. The CDR3 here is CASSKFEANCRETQYF. The CDR3 nucleotides read TGTGCCAGCAGCAAATTCGAGGCAAACTGTCGGGAGACCCAGTACTTC.